Here is one T cell receptor beta chain with its context. TCRdb re-called the RT-PCR reads with MiXCR, one entry per CDR3 protein. The profile shows some 570,000 distinct CDR3 sequences, about 11% of them singletons. This specimen belongs to a study of response to subunit inactivated influenza vaccine. CDR3 length: 14 residues. V was shortened by 1 base and J by 2 bases, with 8 bases between the two germline ends. CDR1 is SEHNR and CDR2 is FQNEAQ in the germline V gene (reference sequence). This same sample was also taken into another study, of T cells expressing NK-cell markers. As that report states: It was by 5'RACE template switching with UMIs that TCR beta cDNA was made. Researchers got TCR beta repertoires out of sorted CD3+CD56+NKG2C+, CD3+CD56+NKG2C- and CD3+CD56-NKG2C+ T cells. Of CD8+ T cells, roughly 1.0-7.0% belonged to dominant NKG2C+ clonotypes in five or six donors. Questions lingered over whether expanded NKG2C+ T cell clones were HCMV-specific.

This chain connects TRBV7-9 to TRBJ1-2; D is unclear. The TCR was taken from a man between 50 and 59 years old who received an inactivated influenza vaccine. This specimen was PBMCs from blood, taken on the day of vaccination. CDR3 in DNA: TGTGCCAGCAGCTTAGACCTAGCAAACTATGGCTACACCTTC. Translated, it gives CASSLDLANYGYTF.